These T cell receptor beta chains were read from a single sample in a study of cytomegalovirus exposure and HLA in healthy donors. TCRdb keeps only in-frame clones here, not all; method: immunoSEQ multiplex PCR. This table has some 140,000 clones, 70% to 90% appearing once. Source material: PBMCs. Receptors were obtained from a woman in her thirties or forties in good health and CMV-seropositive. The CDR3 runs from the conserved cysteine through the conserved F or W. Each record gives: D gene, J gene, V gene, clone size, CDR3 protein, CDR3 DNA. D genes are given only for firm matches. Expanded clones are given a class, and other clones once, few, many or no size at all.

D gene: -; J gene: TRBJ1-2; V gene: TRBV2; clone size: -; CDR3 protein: CASIQGMTGYTF; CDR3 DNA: TGTGCCAGCATTCAGGGGATGACTGGCTACACCTTC
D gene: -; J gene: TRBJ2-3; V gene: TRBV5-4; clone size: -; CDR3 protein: CASMEGISTDTQYF; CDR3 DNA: TGTGCCAGCATGGAGGGGATTAGCACAGATACGCAGTATTTT
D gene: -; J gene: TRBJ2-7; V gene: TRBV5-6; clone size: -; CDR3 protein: CASSLTGSNEQYF; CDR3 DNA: TGTGCCAGCAGCTTGACAGGGAGCAACGAGCAGTACTTC
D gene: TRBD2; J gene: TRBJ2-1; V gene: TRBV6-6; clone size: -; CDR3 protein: CASSEGGPMNEQFF; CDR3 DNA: TGTGCCAGCAGTGAGGGAGGGCCTATGAATGAGCAGTTCTTC
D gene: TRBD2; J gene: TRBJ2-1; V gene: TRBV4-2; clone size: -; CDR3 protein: CASSREGRVSEQFF; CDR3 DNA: TGTGCCAGCAGTCGGGAGGGGCGGGTCAGTGAGCAGTTCTTC
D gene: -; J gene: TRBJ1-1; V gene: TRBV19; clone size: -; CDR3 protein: CASSISSGRSAFF; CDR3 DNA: TGTGCCAGTAGTATAAGTTCAGGTAGATCAGCTTTCTTT
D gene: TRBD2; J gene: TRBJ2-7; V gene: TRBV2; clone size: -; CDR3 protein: CASSGTSGRPKVVTYEQYF; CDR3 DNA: TGTGCCAGCAGTGGGACTAGCGGGAGGCCGAAAGTCGTAACCTACGAGCAGTACTTC
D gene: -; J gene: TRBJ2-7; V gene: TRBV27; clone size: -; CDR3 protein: CASGLTYEQYF; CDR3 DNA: TGTGCCAGCGGCCTGACCTACGAGCAGTACTTC
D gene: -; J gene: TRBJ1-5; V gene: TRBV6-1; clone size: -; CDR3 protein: CASRSGIYSNQPQHF; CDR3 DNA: TGTGCCAGCAGGTCGGGGATCTATAGCAATCAGCCCCAGCATTTT
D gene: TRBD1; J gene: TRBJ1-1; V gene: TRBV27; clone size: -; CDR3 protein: CASSPVPPTGIVTEAFF; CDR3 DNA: TGTGCCAGCAGCCCCGTTCCCCCGACAGGGATAGTCACTGAAGCTTTCTTT
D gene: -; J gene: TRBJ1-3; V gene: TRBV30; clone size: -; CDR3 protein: CAWSALAGTLSGNTIYF; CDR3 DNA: TGTGCCTGGAGTGCTCTGGCCGGGACACTCTCTGGAAACACCATATATTTT
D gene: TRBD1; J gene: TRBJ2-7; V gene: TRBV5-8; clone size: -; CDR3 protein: CASSWRQGYEQYF; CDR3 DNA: TGTGCCAGCAGCTGGAGACAGGGCTACGAGCAGTACTTC
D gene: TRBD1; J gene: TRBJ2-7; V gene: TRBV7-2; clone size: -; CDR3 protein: CASSPRTGLSYEQYF; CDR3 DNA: TGTGCCAGCAGCCCACGGACAGGGCTCTCATACGAGCAGTACTTC
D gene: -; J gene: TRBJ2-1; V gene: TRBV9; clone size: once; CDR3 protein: CGGGRGGHEQFF; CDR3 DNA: TGTGGAGGTGGCCGCGGAGGCCACGAGCAGTTCTTC
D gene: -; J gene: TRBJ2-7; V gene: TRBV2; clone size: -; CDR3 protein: CASTPGKGATYEQYF; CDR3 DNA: TGTGCCAGCACCCCGGGGAAGGGAGCAACCTACGAGCAGTACTTC
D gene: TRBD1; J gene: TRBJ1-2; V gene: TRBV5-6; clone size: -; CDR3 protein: CASSLGTGASYGYTF; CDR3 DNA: TGTGCCAGCAGCTTAGGGACAGGGGCTTCCTATGGCTACACCTTC
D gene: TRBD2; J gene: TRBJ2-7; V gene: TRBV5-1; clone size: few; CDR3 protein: CASSPGLAGAYEQYF; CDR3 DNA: TGCGCCAGCAGCCCCGGACTAGCGGGAGCCTACGAGCAGTACTTC
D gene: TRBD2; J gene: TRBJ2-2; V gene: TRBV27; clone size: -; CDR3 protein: CASSHQLAGGLTGELFF; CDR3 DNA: TGTGCCAGCAGTCACCAACTAGCGGGAGGGCTGACCGGGGAGCTGTTTTTT
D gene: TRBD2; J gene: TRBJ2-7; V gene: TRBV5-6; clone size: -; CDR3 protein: CASSPRGGRAYEQYF; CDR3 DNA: TGTGCCAGCAGCCCCAGGGGCGGGAGGGCCTACGAGCAGTACTTC
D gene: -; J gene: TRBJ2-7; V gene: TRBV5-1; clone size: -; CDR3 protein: CASKKSSTYEQYF; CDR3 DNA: TGCGCCAGCAAGAAGAGTTCAACCTACGAGCAGTACTTC
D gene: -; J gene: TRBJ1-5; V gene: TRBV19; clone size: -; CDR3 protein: CASRFPGGNQPQHF; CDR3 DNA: TGTGCCAGTAGATTCCCAGGGGGCAATCAGCCCCAGCATTTT
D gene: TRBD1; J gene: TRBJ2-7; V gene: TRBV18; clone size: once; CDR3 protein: CASSPRQGAGEQYF; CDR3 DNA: TGTGCCAGCTCACCTCGACAGGGGGCCGGCGAGCAGTACTTC
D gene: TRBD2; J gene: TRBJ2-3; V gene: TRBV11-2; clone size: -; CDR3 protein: CASSSLAGTSFIDTQYF; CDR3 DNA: TGTGCCAGCAGCTCTCTAGCGGGAACCTCATTCATTGATACGCAGTATTTT
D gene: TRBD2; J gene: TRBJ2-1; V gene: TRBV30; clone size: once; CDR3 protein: CAWSSGGPALEQFF; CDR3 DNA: TGTGCCTGGTCGAGCGGGGGCCCAGCCCTTGAGCAGTTCTTC
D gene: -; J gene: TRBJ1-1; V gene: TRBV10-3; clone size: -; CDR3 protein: CAISEEHRNTEAFF; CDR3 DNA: TGTGCCATCAGTGAGGAACACAGGAACACTGAAGCTTTCTTT
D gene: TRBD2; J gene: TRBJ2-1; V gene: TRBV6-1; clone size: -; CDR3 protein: CASSEYGLAGGGEQFF; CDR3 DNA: TGTGCCAGCAGTGAATATGGACTAGCGGGGGGTGGTGAGCAGTTCTTC
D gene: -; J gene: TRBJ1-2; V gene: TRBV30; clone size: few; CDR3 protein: CAWDDTYGYTF; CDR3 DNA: TGTGCCTGGGATGACACCTATGGCTACACCTTC
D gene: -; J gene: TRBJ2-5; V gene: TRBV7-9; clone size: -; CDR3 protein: CASSLALAGVETQYF; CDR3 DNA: TGTGCCAGCAGCTTAGCGTTGGCAGGGGTTGAGACCCAGTACTTC
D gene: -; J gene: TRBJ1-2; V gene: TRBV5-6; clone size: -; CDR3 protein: CASSLLGPDYGYTF; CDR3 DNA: TGTGCCAGCAGCTTGCTGGGGCCAGACTATGGCTACACCTTC
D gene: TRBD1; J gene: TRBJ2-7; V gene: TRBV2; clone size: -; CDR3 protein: CASTRGREQYF; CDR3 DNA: TGTGCCAGCACCAGGGGGCGTGAGCAGTACTTC
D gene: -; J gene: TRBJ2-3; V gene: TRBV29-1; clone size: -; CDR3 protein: CSVEDPAGLSTDTQYF; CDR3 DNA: TGCAGCGTTGAAGATCCTGCGGGGCTAAGCACAGATACGCAGTATTTT
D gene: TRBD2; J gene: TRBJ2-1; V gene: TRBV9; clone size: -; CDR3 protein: CASSVGASGNLYNEQFF; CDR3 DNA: TGTGCCAGCAGCGTAGGGGCTAGCGGGAACCTTTACAATGAGCAGTTCTTC
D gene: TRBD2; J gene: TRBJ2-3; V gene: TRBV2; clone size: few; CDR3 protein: CASSERMGGTGDTQYF; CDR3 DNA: TGTGCCAGCAGTGAGAGGATGGGGGGGACGGGAGATACGCAGTATTTT
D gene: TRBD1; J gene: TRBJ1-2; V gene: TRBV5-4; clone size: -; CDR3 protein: CASSLGQGTYGYTF; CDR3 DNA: TGTGCCAGCAGCTTGGGACAGGGAACCTATGGCTACACCTTC
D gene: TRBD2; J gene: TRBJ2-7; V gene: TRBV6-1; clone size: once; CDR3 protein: CATGREDEQYF; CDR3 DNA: TGTGCCACCGGGAGGGAAGACGAGCAGTACTTC
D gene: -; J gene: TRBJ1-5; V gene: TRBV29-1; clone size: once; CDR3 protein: CSVEDPGSNQPQHF; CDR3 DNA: TGCAGCGTTGAAGATCCGGGTAGCAATCAGCCCCAGCATTTT
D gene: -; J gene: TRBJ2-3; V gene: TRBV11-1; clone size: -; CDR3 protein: CASSFRSLTSTDTQYF; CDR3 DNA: TGTGCCAGCAGCTTTAGGTCCCTGACAAGCACAGATACGCAGTATTTT
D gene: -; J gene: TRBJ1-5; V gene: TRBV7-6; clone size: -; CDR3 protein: CASSLGPVSNQPQHF; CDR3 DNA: TGTGCCAGCAGCTTAGGGCCAGTTAGCAATCAGCCCCAGCATTTT
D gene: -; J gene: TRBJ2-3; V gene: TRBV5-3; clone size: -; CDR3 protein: CARSSHDLYF; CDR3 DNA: TGTGCCAGAAGCTCCCACGACTTGTATTTT
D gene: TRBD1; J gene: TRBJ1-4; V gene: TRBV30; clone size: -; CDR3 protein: CAWRVRGLNEKLFF; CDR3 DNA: TGTGCCTGGAGAGTAAGGGGGCTTAATGAAAAACTGTTTTTT
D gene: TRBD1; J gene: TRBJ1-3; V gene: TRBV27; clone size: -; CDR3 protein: CASSFRGSSGNTIYF; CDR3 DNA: TGTGCCAGCAGTTTCAGGGGGAGCTCTGGAAACACCATATATTTT
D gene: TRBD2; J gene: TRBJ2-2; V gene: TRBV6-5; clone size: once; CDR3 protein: CASSYSRGGGLFF; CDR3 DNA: TGTGCCAGCAGTTACTCACGGGGGGGAGGGCTGTTTTTT
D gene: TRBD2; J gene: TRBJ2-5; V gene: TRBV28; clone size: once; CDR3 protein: CASSLFGGSGETQYF; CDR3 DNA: TGTGCCAGCAGTTTATTCGGGGGGTCGGGAGAGACCCAGTACTTC
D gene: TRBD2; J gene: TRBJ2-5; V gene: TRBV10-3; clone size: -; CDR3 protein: CAISGTSEETQYF; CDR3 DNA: TGTGCCATCAGTGGGACTAGCGAGGAGACCCAGTACTTC
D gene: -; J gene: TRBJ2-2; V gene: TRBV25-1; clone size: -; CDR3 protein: CASSEYTHRVSGTGELFF; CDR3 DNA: TGTGCCAGCAGTGAATATACCCACAGGGTGTCCGGCACCGGGGAGCTGTTTTTT
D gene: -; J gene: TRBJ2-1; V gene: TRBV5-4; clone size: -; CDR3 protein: CASSFRGGNEQFF; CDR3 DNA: TGTGCCAGCAGCTTCCGAGGGGGCAATGAGCAGTTCTTC
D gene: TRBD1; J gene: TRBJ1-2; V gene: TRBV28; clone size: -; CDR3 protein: CASGSGGIYGYTF; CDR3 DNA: TGTGCCAGCGGATCAGGGGGGATCTATGGCTACACCTTC
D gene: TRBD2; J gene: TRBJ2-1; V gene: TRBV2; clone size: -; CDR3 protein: CASKAGLAGGGEQFF; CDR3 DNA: TGTGCCAGCAAAGCGGGACTAGCGGGAGGGGGTGAGCAGTTCTTC
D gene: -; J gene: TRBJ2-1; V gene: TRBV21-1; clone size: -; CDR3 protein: CASSKKIGVQFF; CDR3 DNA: TGTGCCAGCAGCAAAAAAATAGGGGTGCAGTTCTTC
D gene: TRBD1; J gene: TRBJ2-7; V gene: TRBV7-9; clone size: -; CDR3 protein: CASSLKGGSAGQGAYEQYF; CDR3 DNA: TGTGCCAGCAGCTTAAAGGGAGGGTCGGCGGGACAGGGGGCCTACGAGCAGTACTTC
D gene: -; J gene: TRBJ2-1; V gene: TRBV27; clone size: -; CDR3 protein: CASSRHSYNEQFF; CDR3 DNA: TGTGCCAGCAGTCGACATTCCTACAATGAGCAGTTCTTC
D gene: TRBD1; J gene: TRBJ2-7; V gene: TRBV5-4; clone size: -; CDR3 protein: CASTNRDRATYEQYF; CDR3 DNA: TGTGCCAGCACCAATCGGGACAGGGCAACCTACGAGCAGTACTTC
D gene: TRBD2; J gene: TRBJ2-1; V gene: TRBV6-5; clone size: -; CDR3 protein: CASSYSSGSSYNEQFF; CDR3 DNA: TGTGCCAGCAGTTACTCAAGCGGGAGCTCCTACAATGAGCAGTTCTTC
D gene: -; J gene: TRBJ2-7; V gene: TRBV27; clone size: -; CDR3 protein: CASSLYGGKIYGQYF; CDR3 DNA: TGTGCCAGCAGTTTATACGGCGGTAAAATTTACGGGCAGTACTTC
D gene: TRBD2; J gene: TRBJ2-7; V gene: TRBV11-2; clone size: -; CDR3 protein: CASSTLGLAGVSYEQYF; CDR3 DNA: TGTGCCAGCAGCACCCTAGGGCTAGCGGGAGTTTCCTACGAGCAGTACTTC
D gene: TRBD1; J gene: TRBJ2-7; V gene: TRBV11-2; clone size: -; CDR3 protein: CASSSRLGTGYNVDEQYF; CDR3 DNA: TGTGCCAGCAGCTCACGACTGGGGACAGGGTATAACGTGGACGAGCAGTACTTC
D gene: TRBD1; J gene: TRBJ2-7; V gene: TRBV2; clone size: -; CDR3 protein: CATKTRDRGHEQYF; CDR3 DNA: TGTGCCACCAAAACCCGGGACAGGGGTCACGAGCAGTACTTC
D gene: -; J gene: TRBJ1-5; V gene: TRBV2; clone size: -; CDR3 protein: CAIGQPNQPQHF; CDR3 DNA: TGTGCCATCGGACAGCCCAATCAGCCCCAGCATTTT
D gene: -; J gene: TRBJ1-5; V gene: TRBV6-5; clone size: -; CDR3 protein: CASSYGAGAGQPQHF; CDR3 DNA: TGTGCCAGCAGTTACGGGGCTGGGGCGGGACAGCCCCAGCATTTT
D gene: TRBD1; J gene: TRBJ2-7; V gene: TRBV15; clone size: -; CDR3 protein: CATSSDRVREQYF; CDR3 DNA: TGTGCCACCAGCAGTGACAGGGTACGCGAGCAGTACTTC